The text below deals with one T cell receptor (beta chain). Antigen unknown. The sample comes from a study of T cell responses to AZD1222 COVID-19 vaccine. Looking at the study overall: Pooling covered second doses at about 4 or about 12 weeks.

This CDR3 has 20 amino acids. TCRdb's table, derived via immunoSEQ multiplex PCR, lists solely in-frame clones and lacks some. The repertoire holds about 85,000 clones, with 88% as singletons. Points from the study as a whole: Sampling captured repertoires only after the peak T cell response. Spike-specific TCR repertoires showed rising breadth and depth after two AZD1222 doses. There were mostly white British donors and more females than males, and clonal diversity was possibly underestimated.

This sample comprised peripheral blood, obtained on day 0 of AZD1222 vaccination. This TCR was sampled from an adult in good health. The chain uses TRBV21-1 and TRBJ2-4; the listed D gene, TRBD1, was not tested against the DNA. TRBV21-1 is an annotated pseudogene. The CDR3 region has the DNA TGTGCCAGCACCCACCCAGGGGGGCCCTTTCTAGCCCTAGCCAAAAACATTCAGTACTTC. It encodes CASTHPGGPFLALAKNIQYF.